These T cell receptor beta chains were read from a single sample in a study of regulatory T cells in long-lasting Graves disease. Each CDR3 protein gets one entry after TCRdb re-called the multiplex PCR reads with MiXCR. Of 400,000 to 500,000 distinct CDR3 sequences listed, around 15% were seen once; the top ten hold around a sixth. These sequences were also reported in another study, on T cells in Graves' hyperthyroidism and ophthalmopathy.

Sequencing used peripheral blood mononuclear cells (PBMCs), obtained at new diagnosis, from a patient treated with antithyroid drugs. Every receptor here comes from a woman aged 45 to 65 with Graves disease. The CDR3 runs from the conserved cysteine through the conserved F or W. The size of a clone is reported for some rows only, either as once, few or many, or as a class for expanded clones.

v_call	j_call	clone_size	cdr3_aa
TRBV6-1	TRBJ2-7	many	CASTRAGALYEQYF
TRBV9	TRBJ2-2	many	CASSTRLAGVGELFF
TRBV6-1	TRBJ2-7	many	CASSEQPGPNYEQYF
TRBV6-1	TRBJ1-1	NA	CASRDPVNTEAFF
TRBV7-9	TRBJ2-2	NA	CASSQSRGNTGELFF
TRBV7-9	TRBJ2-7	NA	CASSSDRGETYEQYF
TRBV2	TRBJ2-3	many	CASAGGGGTDTQYF
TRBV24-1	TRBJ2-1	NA	CATSLTSGVYNEQFF
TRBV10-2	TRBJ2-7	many	CASSETGEIYEQYF
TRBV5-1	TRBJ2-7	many	CASSPGTSGTYEQYF
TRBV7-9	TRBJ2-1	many	CASSFTGARSYNEQFF
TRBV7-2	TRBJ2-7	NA	CASRPGTSSSYEQYF
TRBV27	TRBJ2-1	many	CASSLYEGLDNEQFF
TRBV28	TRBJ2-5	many	CASSLSGGLETQYF
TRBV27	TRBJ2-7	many	CASSLSGLTYEQYF
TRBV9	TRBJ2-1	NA	CASSDSLQREGYNEQFF
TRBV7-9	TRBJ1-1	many	CASSLYTEAFF
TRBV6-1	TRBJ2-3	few	CASSDSLAESTDTQYF
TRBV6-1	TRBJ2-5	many	CASSVFPLAGAIETQYF
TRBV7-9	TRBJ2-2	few	CASSSPTRTGVITGELFF
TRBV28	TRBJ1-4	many	CASSPFDEKLFF
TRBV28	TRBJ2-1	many	CASSSRTSGAYNEQFF
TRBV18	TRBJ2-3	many	CASSPQDTQYF
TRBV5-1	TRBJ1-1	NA	CASSLRQGSAEDFF
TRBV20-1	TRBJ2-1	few	CSALLANKDNEQFF
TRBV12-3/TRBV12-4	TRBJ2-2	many	CASSRDPIGELFF
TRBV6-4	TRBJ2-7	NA	CASYSGAGTSEHSYEQYF
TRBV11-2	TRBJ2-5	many	CASRGTGAETQYF
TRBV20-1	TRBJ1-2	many	CSARTGEHRYGYTF
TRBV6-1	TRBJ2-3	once	CATRQRSTDTQYF
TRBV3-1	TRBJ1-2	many	CASSQRGTDYGYTF
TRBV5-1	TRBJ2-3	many	CASSLPSQPMGGQYF
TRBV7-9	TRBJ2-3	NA	CASSLALGQGHTDTQYF
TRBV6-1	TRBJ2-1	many	CASSGTSGDEQFF
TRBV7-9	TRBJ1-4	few	CASSTGVNEKLFF
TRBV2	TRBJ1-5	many	CASNRLSGDQPQHF
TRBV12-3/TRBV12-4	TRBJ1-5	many	CASTMTTPNQPQHF
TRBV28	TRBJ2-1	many	CASSLSGASHEQFF
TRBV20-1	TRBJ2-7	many	CSARDTGTSGAEPYEQYF
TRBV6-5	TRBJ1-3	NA	CASSFTQSSGNTIYF
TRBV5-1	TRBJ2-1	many	CASRLSRGGRNNEQFF
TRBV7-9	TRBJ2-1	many	CASSAIAGVYNEQFF
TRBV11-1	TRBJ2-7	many	CASSLAGGYYEQYF
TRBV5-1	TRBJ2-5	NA	CARDRGETQYF
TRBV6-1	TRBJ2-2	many	CATGGLAGLRRTGELFF
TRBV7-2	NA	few	CASSPIVTYEQYF
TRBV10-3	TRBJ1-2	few	CAIGPHNYGYTF
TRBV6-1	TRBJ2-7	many	CASSPWTSGSSGQYF
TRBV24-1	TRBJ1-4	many	CATSDRDSEKLFF
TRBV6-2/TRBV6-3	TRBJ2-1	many	CASSYAGTTYNEQFF
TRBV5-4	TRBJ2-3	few	CASSWGETTSGNTDTQYF
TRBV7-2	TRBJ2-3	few	CASSQVLWGTDTQYF
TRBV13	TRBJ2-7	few	CASSLIVEYEQYF
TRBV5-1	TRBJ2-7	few	CASSLASGLALYEQYF
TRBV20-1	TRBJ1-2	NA	CSAISDRVLYGYTF